This T cell receptor beta chain derives from a study of T cells after posttransplantation cyclophosphamide. In regard to this clone: Its antigen is unidentified.

The germline gives CDR1 SGHRS, CDR2 YFSETQ. The CDR3 totals 15 residues. V gave up 4 bases and J gave up 4 bases; unmatched junction bases: 7. TCRdb keeps only in-frame clones here, not all; method: immunoSEQ multiplex PCR. The repertoire holds 25,000 to 30,000 clones, with 70% to 90% as singletons. Broader study findings: Tissue-infiltrating T cells from skin or gut overlapped little with blood T cells. Recipient CMV seropositivity and CMV reactivation strongly tracked TRB clonality. Donor CD8+ memory clones often dominated recipient blood repertoires at later times.

This clonotype originated in a man between 45 and 60 years old. The chain links TRBV5-1 to TRBJ1-1; 10 bases are shared with TRBD1. Material: PBMCs. CDR3 amino acids: CASSDLRTGGTEAFF. CDR3 bases: TGCGCCAGCAGCGACCTTAGGACAGGGGGCACTGAAGCTTTCTTT.